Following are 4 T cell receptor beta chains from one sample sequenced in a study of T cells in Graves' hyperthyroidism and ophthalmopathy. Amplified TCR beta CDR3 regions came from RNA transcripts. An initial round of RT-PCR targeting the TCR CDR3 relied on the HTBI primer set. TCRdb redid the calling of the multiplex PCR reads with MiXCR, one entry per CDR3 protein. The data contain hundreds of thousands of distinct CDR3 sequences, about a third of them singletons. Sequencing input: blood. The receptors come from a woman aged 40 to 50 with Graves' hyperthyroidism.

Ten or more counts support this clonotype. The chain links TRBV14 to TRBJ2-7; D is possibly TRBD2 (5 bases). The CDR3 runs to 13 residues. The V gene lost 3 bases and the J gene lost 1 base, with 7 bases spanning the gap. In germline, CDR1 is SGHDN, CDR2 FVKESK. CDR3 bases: TGTGCCAGCAGCCATTCGGGATCCTACGAGCAGTACTTC. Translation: CASSHSGSYEQYF.

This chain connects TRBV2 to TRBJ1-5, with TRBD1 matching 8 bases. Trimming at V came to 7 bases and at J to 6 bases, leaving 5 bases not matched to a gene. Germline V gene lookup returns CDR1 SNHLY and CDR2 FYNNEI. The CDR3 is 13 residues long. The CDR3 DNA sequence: TGTGCCAGCACCTCAGGGGGCGGTCAGCCCCAGCATTTT. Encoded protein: CASTSGGGQPQHF.

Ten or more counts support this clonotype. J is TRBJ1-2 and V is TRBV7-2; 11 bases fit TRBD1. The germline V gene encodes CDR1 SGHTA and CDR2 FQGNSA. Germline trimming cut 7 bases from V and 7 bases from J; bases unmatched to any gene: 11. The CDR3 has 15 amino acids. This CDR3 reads CASTQLGGTGGGYTF. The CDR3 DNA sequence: TGTGCCAGCACCCAACTAGGGGGGACAGGGGGTGGCTACACCTTC.

The CDR3 region has the DNA TGTGCCAGCACCTCACCGGGATCCCGAAACACCATATATTTT. It translates to CASTSPGSRNTIYF. The genes are TRBV12-3 or TRBV12-4 and TRBJ1-3; D gene ambiguous. The CDR3 is made up of 14 amino acids. Trimming left V 7 bases short and J 5 bases short, with 15 bases between.